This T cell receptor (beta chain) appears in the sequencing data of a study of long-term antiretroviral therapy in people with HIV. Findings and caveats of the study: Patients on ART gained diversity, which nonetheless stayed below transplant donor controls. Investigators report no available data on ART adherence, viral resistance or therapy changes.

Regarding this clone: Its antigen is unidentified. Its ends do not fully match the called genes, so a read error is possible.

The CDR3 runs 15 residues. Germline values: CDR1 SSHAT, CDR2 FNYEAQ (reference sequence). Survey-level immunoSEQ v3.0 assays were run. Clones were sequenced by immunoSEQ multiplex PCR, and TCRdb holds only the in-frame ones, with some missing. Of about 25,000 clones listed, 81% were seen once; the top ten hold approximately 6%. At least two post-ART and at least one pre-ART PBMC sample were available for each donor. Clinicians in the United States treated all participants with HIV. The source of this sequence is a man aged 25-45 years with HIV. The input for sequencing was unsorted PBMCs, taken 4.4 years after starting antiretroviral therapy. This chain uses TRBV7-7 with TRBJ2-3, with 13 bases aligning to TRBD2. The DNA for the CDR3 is TGTGCTAGCAGCTTGACTAGCGGGAGGCTGGATACGCAGTATTTT. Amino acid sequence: CASSLTSGRLDTQYF.